Presented here are 32 T cell receptor beta chains from one specimen sequenced in a study of cytomegalovirus exposure and HLA in healthy donors. PCR was performed using 60 Vbeta and 13 Jbeta primers. Some clones are missing from TCRdb's copy, which holds only in-frame ones; the method was immunoSEQ multiplex PCR. The sample lists around 150,000 clones, around 86% seen once, with 0.9% to 1% in the top ten. Sequences were obtained from PBMCs. These receptors were collected from a girl aged 2 to 10 in good health and CMV-seropositive.

The genes are TRBV27 and TRBJ1-1, with D maybe TRBD1 (6 bases). Germline V gene data show CDR1 as MNHEY and CDR2 as SMNVEV (reference sequence). The ends were cut back, 5 bases at V and 1 base at J, with 11 bases in the middle. The CDR3 extends over 14 amino acids. The CDR3 loop is CASSTGIGNTEAFF. DNA of the CDR3: TGTGCCAGCAGTACAGGGATTGGGAACACTGAAGCTTTCTTT.

This clone turned up a few times. This chain links TRBV6-5 with TRBJ1-2; D call uncertain. The CDR3 length is 15 residues. V was pared by 2 bases and J by 5 bases, with 15 bases between. Germline values: CDR1 MNHEY, CDR2 SVGAGI. Here the CDR3 reads CASSYGLAGIYGYTF. CDR3 DNA: TGTGCCAGCAGTTACGGCCTGGCGGGGATTTATGGCTACACCTTC.

The gene calls are TRBV27 and TRBJ2-3; D is possibly TRBD2 (5 bases). CDR1 and CDR2 from the germline V gene are MNHEY and SMNVEV (reference sequence). Trimming removed 0 bases at V and 2 bases at J, with 12 bases between. The CDR3 extends over 16 amino acids. In nucleotides, the CDR3 is TGTGCCAGCAGTTTATCGGGGAGATACTACACAGATACGCAGTATTTT. Its protein is CASSLSGRYYTDTQYF.

In its sample, this clone was seen once. The gene calls are TRBV28 and TRBJ2-5; 10 nucleotides agree with TRBD2. Per the germline V gene, CDR1 is MDHEN and CDR2 is SYDVKM. V was pared by 5 bases and J by 4 bases, with 16 bases of the junction left unmatched. The CDR3 is 18 amino acids. The chain's CDR3 is CASSPGRLAGSGVETQYF. CDR3 DNA sequence: TGTGCCAGCAGTCCCGGGAGACTAGCGGGTTCTGGGGTAGAGACCCAGTACTTC.

The CDR3 sequence: CASSESGPNTGELFF. The CDR3 bases are TGCGCCAGCAGTGAGTCGGGCCCTAACACCGGGGAGCTGTTTTTT. The chain joins TRBV10-2 to TRBJ2-2; D ambiguous. The CDR3 covers 15 residues. V lost 0 bases, J lost 2 bases, and 7 bases lay in between. Looked up from germline, CDR1 is WSHSY and CDR2 is SAAADI.

The V gene is TRBV7-9, the J gene TRBJ1-3; 7 bases line up with TRBD1. Germline CDR1 is SEHNR and CDR2 is FQNEAQ (reference sequence). The ends lost 2 bases at V and 2 bases at J; junction bases unmatched: 0. This CDR3 spans 14 amino acids. This chain's CDR3 is CASSLTGAGNTIYF. CDR3 DNA sequence: TGTGCCAGCAGCTTAACAGGGGCTGGAAACACCATATATTTT.

V usage is TRBV25-1 and J usage is TRBJ2-5; TRBD2 aligns across 7 bases. V lost 4 bases and J lost 4; bases outside the gene matches: 0. The CDR3 totals 12 residues. Germline loops: CDR1 MGHDK, CDR2 SYGVNS. CDR3 protein: CASSGGGETQYF. CDR3 sequence (DNA): TGTGCCAGCAGTGGGGGGGGAGAGACCCAGTACTTC.

This clone was counted a single time. The V and J genes are TRBV4-1 and TRBJ2-1; D call uncertain. Looked up from germline, CDR1 is MGHRA and CDR2 is YSYEKL. The CDR3 sequence is 15 residues long. V was pared by 2 bases and J by 8 bases, with 16 bases between. CDR3 sequence reads: CASSQSRLHVDEQFF. The DNA for the CDR3 is TGCGCCAGCAGCCAATCCCGACTTCATGTCGATGAGCAGTTCTTC.

The rearrangement uses TRBV29-1 and TRBJ2-7; 11 nucleotides align to TRBD2. Germline V gives CDR1 SQVTM, CDR2 ANQGSEA. V gave up 1 base and J gave up 2 bases; unmatched junction bases: 7. The CDR3 runs to 16 residues. The CDR3 region is CSVEGQGTSGPYEQYF. In DNA, the CDR3 is TGCAGCGTTGAAGGACAAGGGACTAGCGGACCCTACGAGCAGTACTTC.

This clone was counted only a few times. The V call is TRBV7-6, the J call TRBJ1-4; D call uncertain. CDR3 length equals 15 residues. Germline-derived CDR1 and CDR2 are SGHVS and FNYEAQ. The V and J ends lost 0 bases and 4 bases respectively, with 9 bases between them. The chain's CDR3 is CASSLANGFNEKLFF. CDR3 nucleotide sequence: TGTGCCAGCAGCTTAGCGAACGGGTTTAATGAAAAACTGTTTTTT.

V and J are TRBV19 and TRBJ2-7; 7 nucleotides align to TRBD1. This CDR3 spans 15 amino acids. Germline lookup yields CDR1 LNHDA and CDR2 SQIVND (reference sequence). V gave up 1 base and J gave up 4 bases; unmatched junction bases: 7. CDR3 nucleotide sequence: TGTGCCAGTAGTATAGCTGGGACAGCGGATTACGAGCAGTACTTC. This codes for CASSIAGTADYEQYF.

A note on this clone: At one end, the junction sequence differs from germline, possibly due to a read error. The J gene is TRBJ2-7, the V gene TRBV7-7, with 8 bases identical to TRBD2. CDR3 length equals 13 residues. Germline CDR1 reads SSHAT; CDR2 reads FNYEAQ (reference sequence). The CDR3 is CASKYSGDYEQYF. CDR3 DNA: TGTGCTAGCAAATATAGCGGGGACTACGAGCAGTACTTC.

The chain joins TRBV28 to TRBJ2-3, with 8 nucleotides matching TRBD2. CDR3 length: 16 amino acids. Unmatched junction bases numbered 12, after V lost 8 bases and J lost 2 bases. Germline-derived CDR1 and CDR2 are MDHEN and SYDVKM. CDR3 sequence reads: CASDGGVRGNTDTQYF. DNA for the CDR3: TGTGCCAGCGACGGGGGGGTTCGCGGGAACACAGATACGCAGTATTTT.

The V call is TRBV6-1, the J call TRBJ2-7, with TRBD2 identical over 12 bases. V dropped 8 bases and J dropped 8; count of bases not matched to a gene: 10. CDR3 size: 14 residues. Germline loops: CDR1 MNHNS, CDR2 SASEGT. The CDR3 DNA follows: TGTGCCAGCGGGATGACTAGCGGGAGAGGGAAGCAGTACTTC. As protein: CASGMTSGRGKQYF.

This clone was recorded only once. The chain uses TRBV28 and TRBJ2-2; weak D call: TRBD2 (5 bases). Germline values: CDR1 MDHEN, CDR2 SYDVKM. The V gene lost 10 bases and the J gene lost 2 bases, with 20 bases spanning the gap. This CDR3 has 16 amino acids. The chain's CDR3 is CATLDSHRINTGELFF. CDR3 bases: TGTGCCACTCTGGACTCCCACCGAATCAACACCGGGGAGCTGTTTTTT.

This clone has just a few counts. The chain couples TRBV5-1 to TRBJ1-4; D is possibly TRBD1 (5 bases). V lost 4 bases and J 7 bases, leaving 17 bases between the germline ends. This CDR3 spans 15 amino acids. The germline CDR1 and CDR2 sequences are SGHRS and YFSETQ. The CDR3 spells CASSAGTHSGEKLFF. The CDR3 DNA reads as TGCGCCAGCAGCGCCGGGACTCATAGTGGTGAAAAACTGTTTTTT.

The V gene is TRBV6-7, the J gene TRBJ2-7, with a tentative D call TRBD1 (5 bases). TRBV6-7 is marked as an open reading frame, function uncertain. V was trimmed by 0 bases and J by 4 bases, leaving 10 bases between them. The CDR3 sequence is 14 residues long. CDR3 nucleotides: TGTGCCAGCAGTTACTCCGATAGGGGATACGAGCAGTACTTC. Protein sequence: CASSYSDRGYEQYF.

The gene calls are TRBV7-2 and TRBJ1-5; 7 bases match TRBD1. The CDR3 totals 15 residues. With V trimmed by 5 bases and J by 5 bases, 9 bases remained unmatched. Germline V lookup: CDR1 SGHTA, CDR2 FQGNSA. The CDR3 region is CASSPRTGRDQPQHF. DNA of the CDR3: TGTGCCAGCAGCCCCCGGACAGGAAGGGATCAGCCCCAGCATTTT.

As to this clone: Distinct nucleotide sequences in the sample also encode this CDR3. The gene calls are TRBV19 and TRBJ2-5, with 7 positions matching TRBD2. Trimming at V came to 5 bases and at J to 7 bases, leaving 1 base not matched to a gene. The germline V gene encodes CDR1 LNHDA and CDR2 SQIVND (reference sequence). The CDR3 is 11 amino acids. In DNA, the CDR3 is TGTGCCAGTAGTCCGGGGGGGACCCAGTACTTC. It specifies CASSPGGTQYF.

The chain has TRBV19 and TRBJ2-3; TRBD2 aligns across 10 bases. V gave up 4 bases and J gave up 0 bases; unmatched junction bases: 22. The CDR3 is 22 amino acids. Germline values: CDR1 LNHDA, CDR2 SQIVND (reference sequence). The CDR3 loop reads CASSNGAGGGKPLLFSTDTQYF. As DNA, the CDR3 is TGTGCCAGTAGTAACGGAGCGGGAGGGGGAAAGCCTCTACTATTTAGCACAGATACGCAGTATTTT.

V is TRBV4-1 and J is TRBJ1-6, with 9 bases aligning to TRBD1. This CDR3 contains 15 residues. The germline V gene encodes CDR1 MGHRA and CDR2 YSYEKL. The V and J ends lost 3 bases and 14 bases, in that order; junction bases with no gene match: 11. The CDR3 protein is CASSHIPGQGNTLHF. The CDR3 DNA is TGCGCCAGCAGCCACATACCCGGACAGGGGAACACCCTCCACTTT.

This chain uses TRBV5-1 with TRBJ2-5; TRBD1 matches at 11 bases. The DNA end favors TRBJ2-7, so the J call may be wrong. Germline-derived CDR1 and CDR2 are SGHRS and YFSETQ. The CDR3 consists of 15 residues. The CDR3 DNA sequence: TGCGCCAGCAGGATGGGGGGACAGGGGGTCAACGAGCAGTACTTC. This gives the protein CASRMGGQGVNEQYF.

Written as DNA, the CDR3 is TGTGCCTCCCACACGTTACAGGGTAGGGAAAAACTGTTTTTT. As protein: CASHTLQGREKLFF. This chain joins TRBV30 and TRBJ1-4; tentative D call: TRBD1 (6 bases). This CDR3 is built from 14 residues. CDR1 is GTSNPN, CDR2 SVGIG, per germline (reference sequence). Trimming shortened V by 7 bases and J by 8 bases, and 20 bases separated the two germline ends.

The chain links TRBV7-9 to TRBJ2-2, with D perhaps matching TRBD1 (5 bases). V was clipped by 5 bases and J by 4 bases, with 17 bases between them. CDR1 SEHNR and CDR2 FQNEAQ come from the germline V gene (reference sequence). CDR3 length: 16 residues. This chain's CDR3 is CASSPWGGAPTGELFF. The CDR3 nucleotides are TGTGCCAGCAGCCCATGGGGCGGAGCTCCCACCGGGGAGCTGTTTTTT.

The chain recombines TRBV6-4 with TRBJ2-1, with D maybe TRBD1 (5 bases). The CDR3 sequence is 13 residues long. CDR1 is MRHNA and CDR2 is SNTAGT in the germline V gene. V was cut by 3 bases and J by 3 bases, with 6 bases left in between. The CDR3: CASSEGDYNEQFF. The CDR3 nucleotides are TGTGCCAGCAGTGAAGGGGACTACAATGAGCAGTTCTTC.

The rearrangement joins TRBV27 to TRBJ2-7, with D possibly matching TRBD1 (6 bases). Trimming removed 5 bases from V and 1 base from J, with 15 bases in between. In germline, CDR1 is MNHEY, CDR2 SMNVEV (reference sequence). This CDR3 is built from 15 residues. This chain's CDR3 is CASSPRTVNSYEQYF. The CDR3 DNA follows: TGTGCCAGCAGTCCCCGGACAGTAAATTCCTACGAGCAGTACTTC.

The chain carries TRBV5-1 and TRBJ1-3; TRBD1 agrees at 8 bases. The J segment lost 1 base and the V segment lost 2 bases, leaving 20 bases of the junction unmatched. The CDR3 extends over 21 amino acids. The germline V gene encodes CDR1 SGHRS and CDR2 YFSETQ. The DNA for the CDR3 is TGCGCCAGCAGCTTAACAGGGGTCGGGGACAGGAGGGGAACATCTGGAAACACCATATATTTT. This gives the protein CASSLTGVGDRRGTSGNTIYF.

This chain joins TRBV11-2 and TRBJ2-1, with TRBD2 identical over 11 bases. Germline CDR1 is SGHAT and CDR2 is FQNNGV. The V gene end was trimmed by 4 bases and the J gene end by 6 bases; junction bases not matched to a gene: 11. This CDR3 is built from 17 residues. The CDR3 sequence: CASSSLSVAGGRNEQFF. The CDR3 nucleotides are TGTGCCAGCAGCTCATTATCTGTAGCGGGAGGGCGCAATGAGCAGTTCTTC.

The chain's CDR3 is CASSARGGADYGYTF. DNA of the CDR3: TGTGCCAGCAGCGCTCGAGGGGGCGCAGACTATGGCTACACCTTC. This rearrangement joins TRBV4-2 to TRBJ1-2; 7 positions match TRBD1. In germline, CDR1 is LGHNA, CDR2 YNFKEQ. Germline trimming cut 5 bases from V and 3 bases from J; bases unmatched to any gene: 9. The CDR3 length is 15 residues.

J is TRBJ1-1 and V is TRBV28; weak D call: TRBD1 (5 bases). This CDR3 region has 15 residues. The germline V gene encodes CDR1 MDHEN and CDR2 SYDVKM. The V end was cut by 3 bases, the J end by 3 bases, with 14 bases between. The DNA of the CDR3 is TGTGCCAGCAGTTTTCATCCCGGGACTGACACTGAAGCTTTCTTT. It specifies CASSFHPGTDTEAFF.

J is TRBJ2-1 and V is TRBV30; D is possibly TRBD1 (6 bases). Looked up from germline, CDR1 is GTSNPN and CDR2 is SVGIG (reference sequence). The V end lost 0 bases, the J end lost 4 bases, and 16 bases lay between the germline ends. This CDR3 has 16 residues. The chain's CDR3 is CAWSVQGLSLYNEQFF. The DNA of the CDR3 is TGTGCCTGGAGTGTGCAGGGGCTATCTCTATACAATGAGCAGTTCTTC.

The chain carries TRBV11-3 and TRBJ1-1; D unresolved. The CDR3 contains 12 residues. CDR1 is SGHNT, CDR2 YENEEA, per germline. V shed 4 bases and J shed 1 base, with 4 bases lying between them. The CDR3 here is CASSSRNTEAFF. CDR3 bases: TGTGCCAGCAGCTCCAGGAACACTGAAGCTTTCTTT.